Included here is one T cell receptor (beta chain) sequence, with context. Its antigen is currently unknown. Primers included in the PCR were 60 Vbeta and 13 Jbeta primers. Measured with immunoSEQ multiplex PCR; TCRdb has only the in-frame clones, and not every one. This sample has 120,000 or so clones, with more than 70% found just once. CDR1 is SQVTM, CDR2 ANQGSEA, per germline. V gave up 3 bases and J gave up 7 bases, with 15 bases separating them. This CDR3 comprises 13 residues. These data belong to a study of cytomegalovirus exposure and HLA in healthy donors. In the study overall: Counted in an early data release were 65 million to 100 million unique TCRs from HLA-typed donors.

Study results and caveats: Cytomegalovirus status was reportedly diagnosed by the classifier with high sensitivity and specificity. Reports state that TCR beta sequences accurately predicted most subjects' HLA-A and HLA-B alleles. Per a later analysis, HLA-associated TCR beta chains showed more clonal expansion than other, equally common TCR beta chains.

The TCR sequence derives from a woman aged 45 to 65 in good health and CMV-seropositive. This chain links TRBV29-1 with TRBJ1-2, with D unresolved. The sample consisted of PBMCs. The CDR3 reads CSVDRLSEGGYTF. Written as DNA, the CDR3 is TGCAGCGTTGACAGGTTGTCGGAGGGTGGCTACACCTTC. The variable domain in full, completed from reference TRBV29-1 and TRBJ1-2, reads SAVISQKPSRDICQRGTSLTIQCQVDSQVTMMFWYRQQPGQSLTLIATANQGSEATYESGFVIDKFPISRPNLTFSTLTVSNMSPEDSSIYLCSVDRLSEGGYTFGSGTRLTVV.